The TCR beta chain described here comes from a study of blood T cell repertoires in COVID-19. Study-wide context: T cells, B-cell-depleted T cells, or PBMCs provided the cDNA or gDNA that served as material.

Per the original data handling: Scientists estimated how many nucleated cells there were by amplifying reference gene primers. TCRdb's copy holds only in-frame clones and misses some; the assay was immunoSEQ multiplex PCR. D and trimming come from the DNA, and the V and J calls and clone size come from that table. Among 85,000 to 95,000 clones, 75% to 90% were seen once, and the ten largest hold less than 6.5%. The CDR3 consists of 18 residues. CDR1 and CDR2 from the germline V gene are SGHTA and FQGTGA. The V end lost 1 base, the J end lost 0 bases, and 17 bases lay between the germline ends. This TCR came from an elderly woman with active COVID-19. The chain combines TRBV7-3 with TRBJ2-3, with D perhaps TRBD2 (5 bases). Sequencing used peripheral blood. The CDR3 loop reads CASSLNPYRAASTDTQYF. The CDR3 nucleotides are TGTGCCAGCAGCTTAAATCCCTATAGAGCGGCTAGCACAGATACGCAGTATTTT.